This entry lists 23 T cell receptor beta chains sequenced from one sample in a study of blood T cells in healthy people across ages. With a J-beta primer mix and a sample-barcoded 5' primer, a second PCR ran about 6 to 11 cycles. A single record per CDR3 protein comes from TCRdb applying MiXCR to the 5' RACE reads. The sample yields 800,000 or so distinct CDR3 sequences, 62% seen once. Sequencing used blood. The source of these receptors is a man aged 30 to 45 in good health.

V is TRBV20-1 and J is TRBJ2-6; D is possibly TRBD1 (6 bases). The CDR3 spans 18 residues. The germline gives CDR1 DFQATT, CDR2 SNEGSKA (reference sequence). V lost 2 bases, J lost 0 bases, and 17 bases lay in between. CDR3 region: CSARRRDILPSGANVLTF. CDR3 coding DNA: TGCAGTGCTAGAAGACGGGACATCCTCCCCTCTGGGGCCAACGTCCTGACTTTC.

V and J are TRBV18 and TRBJ1-1, with D unresolved. This CDR3 comprises 13 residues. Germline V gives CDR1 KGHSH, CDR2 LQKENI. Between the trimmed V and J ends, which lost 5 bases and 1 base, there was a span of 8 bases. CDR3 residues: CASSGEGNTEAFF. CDR3 DNA sequence: TGTGCCAGCTCAGGGGAGGGGAACACTGAAGCTTTCTTT.

This chain links TRBV20-1 with TRBJ2-1; TRBD1 aligns across 8 bases. V was clipped by 8 bases and J by 5 bases; unmatched bases: 8. The CDR3 totals 13 residues. Germline V gives CDR1 DFQATT, CDR2 SNEGSKA (reference sequence). Here the CDR3 DNA reads TGCAGTTTCCCCGACAGGGGACACAATGAGCAGTTCTTC. This sequence encodes CSFPDRGHNEQFF.

The V and J genes are TRBV15 and TRBJ2-3; 9 nucleotides match TRBD1. Germline CDR1 and CDR2: LNHNV and YYDKDF (reference sequence). After removal of 0 bases from V and 6 bases from J, the junction contained 7 bases not matched to a gene. The CDR3 consists of 16 residues. CDR3 coding DNA: TGTGCCACCAGCAGAGATTCCGGGACAGGGTCGGATACGCAGTATTTT. Its translation is CATSRDSGTGSDTQYF.

J is TRBJ1-2 and V is TRBV10-2; D is unclear. This CDR3 region has 12 residues. Trimming stripped 6 bases from V and 4 bases from J, with 9 bases between. Germline V lookup: CDR1 WSHSY, CDR2 SAAADI. The DNA of the CDR3 is TGCGCCAGCAGGACGGGGTCCTATGGCTACACCTTC. Translated: CASRTGSYGYTF.

This clonotype was observed a single time. The chain combines TRBV9 with TRBJ1-6; 11 positions agree with TRBD1. The germline gives CDR1 SGDLS, CDR2 YYNGEE. Unmatched junction bases numbered 2, after V lost 2 bases and J lost 10 bases. CDR3 length: 14 residues. DNA for the CDR3: TGTGCCAGCAGCGTGGGGACAGGGGGATCACCCCTCCACTTT. Translation: CASSVGTGGSPLHF. Looking up the rest from reference TRBV9 and TRBJ1-6 gives the full variable domain: DSGVTQTPKHLITATGQRVTLRCSPRSGDLSVYWYQQSLDQGLQFLIQYYNGEERAKGNILERFSAQQFPDLHSELNLSSLELGDSALYFCASSVGTGGSPLHFGNGTRLTVT.

In this sample, this clonotype turned up a few times. J is TRBJ2-7 and V is TRBV2; TRBD1 or TRBD2 may be the D gene (5 bases each). Between the trimmed V and J ends, which lost 7 bases and 3 bases, there was a span of 10 bases. The CDR3 runs to 12 residues. Germline V gene sequence: CDR1 SNHLY, CDR2 FYNNEI. Written as DNA, the CDR3 is TGTGCCAGCATTATGAGGGGCTACGAGCAGTACTTC. Protein sequence: CASIMRGYEQYF.

The V call is TRBV20-1, the J call TRBJ2-1; no definite D call. CDR1 is DFQATT and CDR2 is SNEGSKA in the germline V gene (reference sequence). The V and J ends lost 1 base and 0 bases respectively, with 10 bases between them. This CDR3 has 15 residues. The CDR3: CSARVRRSSYNEQFF. The CDR3 DNA follows: TGCAGTGCTAGAGTTCGACGGAGCTCCTACAATGAGCAGTTCTTC.

The rearrangement joins TRBV25-1 to TRBJ2-7; D gene ambiguous. Germline-derived CDR1 and CDR2 are MGHDK and SYGVNS. V was pared by 6 bases and J by 7 bases, with 10 bases between. This CDR3 comprises 11 residues. CDR3 in amino acids: CASREWEEQYF. Written as DNA, the CDR3 is TGTGCCAGCAGGGAGTGGGAAGAGCAGTACTTC.

The chain employs TRBV28 and TRBJ2-5; D may be TRBD1 (5 bases). Germline CDR1 MDHEN, CDR2 SYDVKM. V was clipped by 5 bases and J by 5 bases, with 18 bases between them. The CDR3 loop spans 15 amino acids. The CDR3 is CASSPSGAGRETQYF. Here the CDR3 DNA reads TGTGCCAGCAGTCCCTCTGGGGCCGGGCGGGAGACCCAGTACTTC.

This clonotype was seen more than once but under ten times. The chain is built from TRBV4-3 and TRBJ2-3; no firm D call. Germline V gene data show CDR1 as LGHNA and CDR2 as YSLEER. The CDR3 contains 15 residues. V was trimmed by 0 bases and J by 2 bases, leaving 9 bases between them. The CDR3 spells CASSQEIGFTDTQYF. The CDR3 DNA sequence: TGCGCCAGCAGCCAAGAGATCGGGTTCACAGATACGCAGTATTTT.

The J gene is TRBJ1-4, the V gene TRBV29-1; D not certain. Trimming took off 1 base at V and 8 bases at J, with 20 bases between the two ends. Germline V gene data show CDR1 as SQVTM and CDR2 as ANQGSEA. The CDR3 covers 16 residues. CDR3 in DNA: TGCAGCGTTGAAGGACGGACCAAAGGAGGGTGGGAAAAACTGTTTTTT. Its translation is CSVEGRTKGGWEKLFF. Full variable domain (rest looked up from reference TRBV29-1 and TRBJ1-4): SAVISQKPSRDICQRGTSLTIQCQVDSQVTMMFWYRQQPGQSLTLIATANQGSEATYESGFVIDKFPISRPNLTFSTLTVSNMSPEDSSIYLCSVEGRTKGGWEKLFFGSGTQLSVL.

The rearrangement joins TRBV14 to TRBJ2-7; no clear D gene. CDR1 SGHDN and CDR2 FVKESK come from the germline V gene. V was shortened by 1 base and J by 7 bases, with 11 bases between the two germline ends. The CDR3 loop spans 13 amino acids. CDR3 amino acids: CASSQGSMGEQYF. CDR3 coding DNA: TGTGCCAGCAGCCAAGGATCGATGGGAGAGCAGTACTTC. The full variable domain, completed using reference TRBV14 and TRBJ2-7, is EAGVTQFPSHSVIEKGQTVTLRCDPISGHDNLYWYRRVMGKEIKFLLHFVKESKQDESGMPNNRFLAERTGGTYSTLKVQPAELEDSGVYFCASSQGSMGEQYFGPGTRLTVT.

This clonotype appeared a few times. The chain has TRBV6-1 and TRBJ2-7; 11 bases align to TRBD1. CDR1 MNHNS and CDR2 SASEGT come from the germline V gene. The CDR3 runs to 15 residues. With 8 bases clipped from V and 6 bases from J, the junction kept 12 bases outside the gene matches. CDR3 sequence (DNA): TGTGCCAGCCATGAATACGGGACAGGGGGAGCCGAGCAGTACTTC. Translated, it gives CASHEYGTGGAEQYF.

The rearrangement links TRBV7-6 to TRBJ2-3, with 8 bases that match TRBD2. The CDR3 runs to 16 residues. J lost 5 bases, V lost 3 bases, and 10 bases had no gene match. CDR1 is SGHVS and CDR2 is FNYEAQ in the germline V gene. Here the CDR3 DNA reads TGTGCCAGCAGCTTTTTCGGCGGGGGGAATCTAGATACGCAGTATTTT. It yields the protein CASSFFGGGNLDTQYF. The whole variable domain, filled in from reference TRBV7-6 and TRBJ2-3, reads GAGVSQSPRYKVTKRGQDVALRCDPISGHVSLYWYRQALGQGPEFLTYFNYEAQQDKSGLPNDRFSAERPEGSISTLTIQRTEQRDSAMYRCASSFFGGGNLDTQYFGPGTRLTVL.

The chain joins TRBV4-2 to TRBJ2-7; 7 nucleotides align to TRBD1. With V trimmed by 2 bases and J by 3 bases, 10 bases remained unmatched. Germline CDR1 is LGHNA and CDR2 is YNFKEQ. The CDR3 contains 16 residues. CDR3 DNA: TGTGCCAGCAGCCAAACGGACAGGAATACCCACTACGAGCAGTACTTC. The encoded protein is CASSQTDRNTHYEQYF.

This clonotype was counted between two and nine times. The chain employs TRBV28 and TRBJ2-3; tentatively, D is TRBD1 or TRBD2 (5 bases each). The germline CDR1 and CDR2 sequences are MDHEN and SYDVKM. V was cut by 3 bases and J by 0 bases, with 10 bases left in between. The CDR3 has 15 amino acids. CDR3 sequence reads: CASSFDGTSTDTQYF. In nucleotides, the CDR3 is TGTGCCAGCAGTTTCGATGGGACCAGCACAGATACGCAGTATTTT.

The chain links TRBV25-1 to TRBJ1-2; D gene ambiguous. This CDR3 comprises 14 residues. The germline CDR1 and CDR2 sequences are MGHDK and SYGVNS. Trimming removed 4 bases from V and 3 bases from J, with 12 bases in between. CDR3 sequence: CASSVLWQDYGYTF. The CDR3 DNA sequence: TGTGCCAGCAGTGTCTTGTGGCAGGACTATGGCTACACCTTC.

Worth noting for this clonotype: This clone may be a read error of a much larger clone one base away. The rearrangement joins TRBV29-1 to TRBJ2-5; 7 nucleotides agree with TRBD2. The tail of the sequence fits TRBJ2-7 better, so the J call may be wrong. The CDR3 is made up of 12 amino acids. Germline CDR1 and CDR2: SQVTM and ANQGSEA. The CDR3 DNA is TGCAGCGTGAAGCGGGGCGGTTACGAGCAGTACTTC. Protein product: CSVKRGGYEQYF.

This clonotype appeared a single time. The genes are TRBV20-1 and TRBJ2-3, with 12 bases identical to TRBD2. Germline assignment: CDR1 DFQATT and CDR2 SNEGSKA (reference sequence). V lost 6 bases to trimming and J lost 6 bases; unmatched junction nucleotides: 10. The CDR3 length is 15 residues. The CDR3 DNA follows: TGCAGTGCCCTCCAGGGGACTAGCGGGTCCGATACGCAGTATTTT. This codes for CSALQGTSGSDTQYF.

The chain links TRBV7-2 to TRBJ2-5, with 11 positions matching TRBD2. The V gene end was trimmed by 2 bases and the J gene end by 6 bases; junction bases not matched to a gene: 5. Germline CDR1 and CDR2: SGHTA and FQGNSA. This CDR3 has 15 amino acids. CDR3 amino acids: CASSLRLAGRQTQYF. Written as DNA, the CDR3 is TGTGCCAGCAGCTTACGACTAGCGGGGAGGCAGACCCAGTACTTC.

The chain has TRBV30 and TRBJ2-4; 7 nucleotides align to TRBD2. The end of the DNA fits TRBJ2-7 better, so the J call may be wrong. In germline, CDR1 is GTSNPN, CDR2 SVGIG (reference sequence). The CDR3 contains 11 residues. CDR3: CAWKPGGEQYF. CDR3 in DNA: TGTGCCTGGAAACCGGGGGGCGAGCAGTACTTC.

The chain is built from TRBV6-1 and TRBJ2-1; 7 bases are a match to TRBD1. From germline, CDR1 is MNHNS and CDR2 SASEGT. CDR3 length: 13 residues. After removal of 2 bases from V and 10 bases from J, the junction contained 5 bases not matched to a gene. The CDR3: CASSESRTGEQFF. CDR3 in DNA: TGTGCCAGCAGTGAATCAAGGACAGGCGAGCAGTTCTTC.